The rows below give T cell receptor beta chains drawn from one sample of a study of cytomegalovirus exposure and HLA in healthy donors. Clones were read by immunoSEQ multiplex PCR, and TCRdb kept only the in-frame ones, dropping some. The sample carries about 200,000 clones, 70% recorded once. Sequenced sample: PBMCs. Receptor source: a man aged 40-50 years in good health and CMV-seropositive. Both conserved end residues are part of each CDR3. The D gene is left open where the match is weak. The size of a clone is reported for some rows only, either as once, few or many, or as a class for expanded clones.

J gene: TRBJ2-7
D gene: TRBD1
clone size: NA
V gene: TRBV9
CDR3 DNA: TGTGCCAGCAGCGTGAGGGACAGCACGGCCGAGCAGTACTTC
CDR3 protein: CASSVRDSTAEQYF

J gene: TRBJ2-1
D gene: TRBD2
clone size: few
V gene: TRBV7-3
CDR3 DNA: TGTGCCAGCAGCTATAATCCTAGCGGGGGGAGCAATGAGCAGTTCTTC
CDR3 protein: CASSYNPSGGSNEQFF

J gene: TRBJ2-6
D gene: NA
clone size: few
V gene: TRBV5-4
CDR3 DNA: TGTGCCAGCAGCCCCGCATCGAGATCTGGGGCCAACGTCCTGACTTTC
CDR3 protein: CASSPASRSGANVLTF

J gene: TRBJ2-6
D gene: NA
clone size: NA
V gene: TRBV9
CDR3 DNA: TGTGCCAGCAGCGTACCAAAACTAGTTTCCCATCCTGGGGCCAACGTCCTGACTTTC
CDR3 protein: CASSVPKLVSHPGANVLTF

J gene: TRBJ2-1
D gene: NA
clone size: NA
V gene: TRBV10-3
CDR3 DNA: TGTGCCATCAGATCCCCGAGGGAAAGGGTTGGTGAGCAGTTCTTC
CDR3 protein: CAIRSPRERVGEQFF

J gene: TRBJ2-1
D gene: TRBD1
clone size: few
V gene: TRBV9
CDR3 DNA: TGTGCCAGCAGCCCCTGGACAGGCTACAATGAGCAGTTCTTC
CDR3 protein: CASSPWTGYNEQFF

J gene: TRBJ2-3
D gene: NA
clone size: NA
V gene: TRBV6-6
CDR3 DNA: TGTGCCAGCAGTTCCCTCGCGGGAGATACGCAGTATTTT
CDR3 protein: CASSSLAGDTQYF

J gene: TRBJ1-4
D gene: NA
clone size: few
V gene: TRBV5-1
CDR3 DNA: TGCGCCAGCAGCCCACGAATCGCCGGTGAAAAACTGTTTTTT
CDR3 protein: CASSPRIAGEKLFF

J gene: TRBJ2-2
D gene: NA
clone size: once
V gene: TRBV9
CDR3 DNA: TGTGCCAGCAGCGTCTTCACCGGGGAGCTGTTTTTT
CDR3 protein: CASSVFTGELFF

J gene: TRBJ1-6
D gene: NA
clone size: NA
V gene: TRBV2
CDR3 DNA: TGTGCCAGCGACTCTAGCAGAGCTATCACCCTCCACTTT
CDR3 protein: CASDSSRAITLHF

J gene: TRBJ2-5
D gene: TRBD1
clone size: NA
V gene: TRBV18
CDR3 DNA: TGTGCCAGCTCACAGGACAGGGGGCGAGGGCAAGAGACCCAGTACTTC
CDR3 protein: CASSQDRGRGQETQYF

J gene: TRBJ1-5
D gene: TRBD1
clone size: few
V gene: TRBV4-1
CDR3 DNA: TGCGCCAGCAGCCCACGGGACAGAGGGGCCCAGCATTTT
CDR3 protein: CASSPRDRGAQHF

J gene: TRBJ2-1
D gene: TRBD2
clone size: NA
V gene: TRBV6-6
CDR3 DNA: TGTGCCAGCAGTCACCCCGCGGGGGGGCGGAATGAGCAGTTCTTC
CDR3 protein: CASSHPAGGRNEQFF

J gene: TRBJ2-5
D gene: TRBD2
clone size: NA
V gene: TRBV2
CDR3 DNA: TGTGCCAGCAGTGGGGGGGGTGCTAGGGAGACCCAGTACTTC
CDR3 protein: CASSGGGARETQYF

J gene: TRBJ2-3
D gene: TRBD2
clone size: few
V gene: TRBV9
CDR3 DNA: TGTGCCAGCAGCGCCCATAGACTAGCTGGGGGCACAGATACGCAGTATTTT
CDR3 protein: CASSAHRLAGGTDTQYF

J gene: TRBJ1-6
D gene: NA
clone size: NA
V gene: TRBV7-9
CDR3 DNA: TGTTCCAGCAGCTTATACGGTTCACCCCTCCACTTT
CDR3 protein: CSSSLYGSPLHF

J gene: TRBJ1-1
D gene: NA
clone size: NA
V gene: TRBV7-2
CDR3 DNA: TGTGCCAGCAGCCCGGACTTCTTGAACACTGAAGCTTTCTTT
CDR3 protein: CASSPDFLNTEAFF

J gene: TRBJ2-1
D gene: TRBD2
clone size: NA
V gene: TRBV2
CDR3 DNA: TGTGCCAGCAGTGGACTAGCGGGGGGGGTCAATGAGCAGTTCTTC
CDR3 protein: CASSGLAGGVNEQFF

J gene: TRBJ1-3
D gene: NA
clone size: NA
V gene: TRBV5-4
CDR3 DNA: TGTGCCAGCAGCCGGATCGGGGGCTCTGGAAACACCATATATTTT
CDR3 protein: CASSRIGGSGNTIYF

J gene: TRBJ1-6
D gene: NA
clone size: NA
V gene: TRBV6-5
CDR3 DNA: TGTGCCAGCATCGGGGGGACGCGAAATTCACCCCTCCACTTT
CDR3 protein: CASIGGTRNSPLHF

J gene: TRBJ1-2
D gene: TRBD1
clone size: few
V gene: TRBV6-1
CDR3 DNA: TGTGCCAGCAGTGGACGACGACAGGGTACCCAGTATGGCTACACCTTC
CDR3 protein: CASSGRRQGTQYGYTF

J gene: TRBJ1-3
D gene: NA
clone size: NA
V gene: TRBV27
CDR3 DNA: TGTGCCAGCAGTCCCTTAGGTCGGAGCCCGGTCTTATATTTT
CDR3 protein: CASSPLGRSPVLYF

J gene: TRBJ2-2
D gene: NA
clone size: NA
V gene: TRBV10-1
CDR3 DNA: TGCGCCAGCAGTAGTCGTCGAACAGATTTAACCGGGGAGCTGTTTTTT
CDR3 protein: CASSSRRTDLTGELFF

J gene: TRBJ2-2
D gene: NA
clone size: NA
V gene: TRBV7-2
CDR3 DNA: TGTGCCAGCAGCTTAGCCCTAAACACCGGGGAGCTGTTTTTT
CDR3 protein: CASSLALNTGELFF

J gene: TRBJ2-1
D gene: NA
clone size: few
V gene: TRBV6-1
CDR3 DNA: TGTGCCAGCAGGACAGCCTACAATGAGCAGTTCTTC
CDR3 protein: CASRTAYNEQFF

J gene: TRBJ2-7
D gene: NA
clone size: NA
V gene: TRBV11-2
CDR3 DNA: TGTGCCAGCAGCTTAGTGGCGGGGACCTACGAGCAGTACTTC
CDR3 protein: CASSLVAGTYEQYF

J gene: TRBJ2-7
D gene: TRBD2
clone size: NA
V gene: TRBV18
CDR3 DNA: TGTGCCAGCTCACCTGGACTAGCGGGGGACTCCTACGAGCAGTACTTC
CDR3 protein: CASSPGLAGDSYEQYF

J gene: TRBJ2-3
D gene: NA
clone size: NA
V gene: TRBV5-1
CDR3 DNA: TGCGCCAGCAGCTTGGACCCTAATGATACGCAGTATTTT
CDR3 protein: CASSLDPNDTQYF

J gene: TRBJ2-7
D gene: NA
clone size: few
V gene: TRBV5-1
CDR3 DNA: TGCGCCAGCAGCCTGACACACTCCTACGAGCAGTACTTC
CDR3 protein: CASSLTHSYEQYF

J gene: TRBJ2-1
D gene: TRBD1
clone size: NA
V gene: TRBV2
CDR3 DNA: TGTGCCCAAAGCCGGGACAGGGCTATCAATGAGCAGTTCTTC
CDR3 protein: CAQSRDRAINEQFF

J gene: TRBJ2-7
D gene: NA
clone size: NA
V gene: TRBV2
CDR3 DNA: TGTGCCAGCACCGCCCAGCAGGGGTCCTACGAGCAGTACTTC
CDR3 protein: CASTAQQGSYEQYF